The present T cell receptor beta chain was sequenced within a study of T cells after yellow fever vaccination. TCRdb re-derived calls from the 5' RACE reads in MiXCR, one entry per CDR3 protein. In the table there are approximately 27,000 distinct CDR3 sequences, about 5.5% of which are singletons. This clonotype was found many times. This CDR3 has 12 amino acids. Germline V gives CDR1 LNHDA, CDR2 SQIVND (reference sequence). Deletions cut 5 bases from V and 9 bases from J, with 11 bases between. The gene calls are TRBV19 and TRBJ1-5; D may be TRBD1 (5 bases). The sequence derives from a man in his thirties or forties who received the YFV17D yellow fever vaccine. This specimen was PBMCs, either bulk or a sorted T-cell subset (CD4+, CD8+, memory, or dextramer-sorted; not recorded which), taken 15 days after the yellow fever booster vaccination. The CDR3 protein is CASSSRAPPQHF. CDR3 nucleotides: TGTGCCAGTAGTTCCAGGGCTCCGCCCCAGCATTTT.